Shown below are 24 T cell receptor beta chains from a single sample sequenced in a study of blood T cell repertoires in COVID-19. Method: immunoSEQ multiplex PCR; TCRdb's copy keeps in-frame clones and lacks some. This repertoire shows about 200,000 clones, about 80% found once; its top ten account for about 6.9%. The sequencing sample was made of peripheral blood. These receptors all come from a human donor with acute or convalescent COVID-19. The donor label of this sample is uncertain.

Concerning this clone itself: Additional DNA sequences in this sample encode the identical CDR3. J is TRBJ2-7 and V is TRBV5-1; 7 bases map to TRBD1. The CDR3 loop spans 14 amino acids. V trimming: 0 bases; J trimming: 2 bases; junction bases outside the gene matches: 2. Looked up from germline, CDR1 is SGHRS and CDR2 is YFSETQ. CDR3 in amino acids: CASSLGGQTYEQYF. In DNA form, the CDR3 reads TGCGCCAGCAGCTTGGGGGGACAGACCTACGAGCAGTACTTC.

The CDR3 reads CASSAGRGGNEQFF. The CDR3 DNA sequence: TGTGCCAGCTCAGCGGGACGGGGAGGCAATGAGCAGTTCTTC. The chain joins TRBV18 to TRBJ2-1, with D possibly matching TRBD2 (6 bases). This CDR3 region has 14 residues. Germline CDR1 KGHSH, CDR2 LQKENI. Trimming stripped 5 bases from V and 6 bases from J, with 14 bases between.

The chain links TRBV24-1 to TRBJ1-1, with 8 bases fitting TRBD1. V shed 8 bases and J 4 bases; nucleotides not matched to a gene: 5. The V gene's germline CDR1 is KGHDR and CDR2 SFDVKD. The CDR3 sequence is 13 residues long. The CDR3 nucleotides are TGTGCCACCACCTCCGACAGGGGCACTGAAGCTTTCTTT. It is translated as CATTSDRGTEAFF.

This rearrangement joins TRBV12-3 or TRBV12-4 to TRBJ2-2; TRBD2 is a possible D gene (5 bases). There are 13 residues in the CDR3. V lost 8 bases, J lost 7 bases, and 14 bases lay in between. This chain's CDR3 is CASQGRGGGELFF. For the CDR3, the DNA is TGTGCCAGCCAAGGCAGAGGAGGCGGGGAGCTGTTTTTT.

The rearrangement joins TRBV18 to TRBJ2-1, with D tentatively TRBD1 (6 bases). Per germline, CDR1 KGHSH and CDR2 LQKENI. The CDR3 sequence is 13 residues long. V shed 0 bases and J shed 9 bases, with 9 bases lying between them. The DNA for the CDR3 is TGTGCCAGCTCACCACCTTTCAGGGGTGAGCAGTTCTTC. Translating gives CASSPPFRGEQFF. Full variable domain (outside the CDR3, taken from reference TRBV18 and TRBJ2-1): NAGVMQNPRHLVRRRGQEARLRCSPMKGHSHVYWYRQLPEEGLKFMVYLQKENIIDESGMPKERFSAEFPKEGPSILRIQQVVRGDSAAYFCASSPPFRGEQFFGPGTRLTVL.

CDR3 protein: CAWSVNGREFF. The DNA of the CDR3 is TGTGCCTGGAGTGTTAACGGGAGGGAGTTCTTC. This chain connects TRBV30 to TRBJ2-1; the match to TRBD2 covers 8 bases. CDR1 and CDR2 (germline): GTSNPN, SVGIG (reference sequence). The CDR3 is made up of 11 amino acids. V was pared by 0 bases and J by 14 bases, with 3 bases of the junction left unmatched.

DNA of the CDR3: TGTGCCAGCAGCCAAGCGCCGGGACAGCAAGAGACCCAGTACTTC. It is translated as CASSQAPGQQETQYF. This chain joins TRBV3-1 (or the pseudogene TRBV3-2) and TRBJ2-5; 7 nucleotides agree with TRBD1. Germline values: CDR1 LGHDT, CDR2 YNNKEL (reference sequence). This CDR3 is built from 15 residues. Trimming at V came to 1 base and at J to 2 bases, leaving 4 bases not matched to a gene.

The rearrangement joins TRBV30 to TRBJ1-6, with 8 bases identical to TRBD1. From germline, CDR1 is GTSNPN and CDR2 SVGIG (reference sequence). CDR3 length: 14 amino acids. With 3 bases clipped from V and 10 bases from J, the junction kept 8 bases outside the gene matches. The CDR3: CAWRTTGGGSPLHF. DNA of the CDR3: TGTGCCTGGAGGACTACAGGGGGTGGATCACCCCTCCACTTT.

J is TRBJ2-2 and V is TRBV9; D not resolved. This CDR3 contains 14 residues. Trimming stripped 0 bases from V and 0 bases from J, with 3 bases between. Germline V gene sequence: CDR1 SGDLS, CDR2 YYNGEE. The CDR3 loop reads CASSVAANTGELFF. The CDR3 coding sequence is TGTGCCAGCAGCGTAGCTGCGAACACCGGGGAGCTGTTTTTT.

This sequence joins TRBV6-5 and TRBJ2-1; D uncertain. V was shortened by 4 bases and J by 12 bases, with 13 bases between the two germline ends. CDR1 MNHEY and CDR2 SVGAGI come from the germline V gene. The CDR3 is 12 amino acids. The CDR3 is CASSFPTGGQFF. The CDR3 DNA follows: TGTGCCAGCAGTTTTCCAACCGGCGGGCAGTTCTTC.

In nucleotides, the CDR3 is TGTGCCAGCTCACCACGCCGCGACACCGGGGAGCTGTTTTTT. The encoded protein is CASSPRRDTGELFF. The rearrangement joins TRBV18 to TRBJ2-2; D remains unclear. CDR3 length equals 14 residues. Germline-derived CDR1 and CDR2 are KGHSH and LQKENI. V lost 1 base and J lost 3, with 6 bases in between.

The chain carries TRBV6-6 and TRBJ1-1; D may be TRBD1 (5 bases). V was pared by 2 bases and J by 5 bases, with 6 bases between. The CDR3 is 12 amino acids. The germline V gene has CDR1 MNHNY and CDR2 SVGAGI (reference sequence). The CDR3 region has the DNA TGTGCCAGCAGTTACGGGGGGACTGAAGCTTTCTTT. Translating it yields CASSYGGTEAFF.

The rearrangement links TRBV18 to TRBJ2-7; 7 nucleotides match TRBD1. With V trimmed by 3 bases and J by 7 bases, 9 bases remained unmatched. This CDR3 contains 14 residues. Germline CDR1 KGHSH, CDR2 LQKENI. CDR3 sequence: CASSPHPTGWEQYF. CDR3 sequence (DNA): TGTGCCAGCTCACCCCACCCGACAGGGTGGGAGCAGTACTTC.

This chain links TRBV6-2 or TRBV6-3 with TRBJ2-2; tentatively, D is TRBD1 (6 bases). V lost 2 bases, J lost 1 base, and 8 bases lay in between. From germline, CDR1 is MNHEY and CDR2 SVGEGT. The CDR3 length is 15 residues. CDR3 nucleotides: TGTGCCAGCAGTTACATAGGGGGGAACACCGGGGAGCTGTTTTTT. It specifies CASSYIGGNTGELFF.

This clone is a singleton in its sample. The chain links TRBV5-4 to TRBJ2-3; tentatively, D is TRBD2 (6 bases). Germline CDR1 is SGHNT and CDR2 is YYREEE (reference sequence). This CDR3 spans 16 amino acids. The V gene lost 0 bases and the J gene lost 0 bases, with 11 bases spanning the gap. The CDR3 sequence is CASSLAGGASTDTQYF. The CDR3 nucleotides read TGTGCCAGCAGCTTGGCCGGGGGAGCCAGCACAGATACGCAGTATTTT. Combining the CDR3 with reference TRBV5-4 and TRBJ2-3 gives the whole variable domain ETGVTQSPTHLIKTRGQQVTLRCSSQSGHNTVSWYQQALGQGPQFIFQYYREEENGRGNFPPRFSGLQFPNYSSELNVNALELDDSALYLCASSLAGGASTDTQYFGPGTRLTVL.

The chain couples TRBV7-3 to TRBJ1-1; D unclear. The CDR3 spans 13 residues. V was pared by 2 bases and J by 3 bases, with 7 bases between. CDR1 is SGHTA, CDR2 FQGTGA, per germline. CDR3 coding DNA: TGTGCCAGCAGCTTATTCGGTGACACTGAAGCTTTCTTT. Protein product: CASSLFGDTEAFF.

The CDR3 spells CASSRDRINTEAFF. The CDR3 DNA reads as TGTGCCAGCAGCCGGGACAGAATAAACACTGAAGCTTTCTTT. V is TRBV5-6 and J is TRBJ1-1, with TRBD1 matching over 7 bases. Germline V gene lookup returns CDR1 SGHDT and CDR2 YYEEEE. V dropped 4 bases and J dropped 2; count of bases not matched to a gene: 5. The CDR3 totals 14 residues.

CDR3 in amino acids: CSVASSGRAEQYF. In nucleotides, the CDR3 is TGCAGCGTTGCGAGTAGCGGGAGGGCCGAGCAGTACTTC. The chain couples TRBV29-1 to TRBJ2-7, with 11 bases aligning to TRBD2. Unmatched junction bases numbered 5, after V lost 4 bases and J lost 6 bases. The CDR3 has 13 amino acids. Looked up from germline, CDR1 is SQVTM and CDR2 is ANQGSEA.

The V gene is TRBV30, the J gene TRBJ1-1; D unresolved. Germline V gene lookup returns CDR1 GTSNPN and CDR2 SVGIG (reference sequence). Trimming removed 0 bases from V and 4 bases from J, with 9 bases in between. This CDR3 region has 13 residues. The DNA of the CDR3 is TGTGCCTGGAGTGTAATGAGGATCACTGAAGCTTTCTTT. This sequence encodes CAWSVMRITEAFF.

The chain uses TRBV18 and TRBJ1-5; D is uncertain. Germline loops: CDR1 KGHSH, CDR2 LQKENI. Trimming left V 3 bases short and J 7 bases short, with 10 bases between. CDR3 size: 13 residues. CDR3 sequence: CASSPYVEQPQHF. The DNA of the CDR3 is TGTGCCAGCTCACCGTACGTAGAGCAGCCCCAGCATTTT.

This clone was detected a few times. V usage is TRBV5-1 and J usage is TRBJ1-1, with TRBD1 identical over 7 bases. This CDR3 has 14 residues. Germline trimming cut 0 bases from V and 1 base from J; bases unmatched to any gene: 0. The germline V gene encodes CDR1 SGHRS and CDR2 YFSETQ. The CDR3 DNA reads as TGCGCCAGCAGCTTGGGGGACAGGAACACTGAAGCTTTCTTT. As protein: CASSLGDRNTEAFF.

The V gene is TRBV14, the J gene TRBJ1-2; D may be TRBD1 (5 bases). The germline CDR1 and CDR2 sequences are SGHDN and FVKESK. The CDR3 runs to 14 residues. Trimming pared 6 bases from V and 3 bases from J, leaving 14 bases between. DNA for the CDR3: TGTGCCAGCAGACCTCAGGGTTATGACTATGGCTACACCTTC. This sequence encodes CASRPQGYDYGYTF. The variable domain in full, completed from reference TRBV14 and TRBJ1-2, reads EAGVTQFPSHSVIEKGQTVTLRCDPISGHDNLYWYRRVMGKEIKFLLHFVKESKQDESGMPNNRFLAERTGGTYSTLKVQPAELEDSGVYFCASRPQGYDYGYTFGSGTRLTVV.

The genes are TRBV29-1 and TRBJ1-2, with TRBD1 matching over 8 bases. The CDR3 is 12 amino acids. V lost 5 bases to trimming and J lost 8 bases; unmatched junction nucleotides: 7. Germline loops: CDR1 SQVTM, CDR2 ANQGSEA. The CDR3 loop is CSVLHDRGGYTF. The CDR3 coding sequence is TGCAGCGTTCTACATGACAGGGGAGGCTACACCTTC.

The V and J genes are TRBV6-5 and TRBJ1-5; no clear D gene. V gave up 5 bases and J gave up 11 bases, with 13 bases separating them. Germline lookup yields CDR1 MNHEY and CDR2 SVGAGI. There are 12 residues in the CDR3. The CDR3 DNA follows: TGTGCCAGCAGTCTCTCTCAACGGTCCCAGCATTTT. Its protein is CASSLSQRSQHF.